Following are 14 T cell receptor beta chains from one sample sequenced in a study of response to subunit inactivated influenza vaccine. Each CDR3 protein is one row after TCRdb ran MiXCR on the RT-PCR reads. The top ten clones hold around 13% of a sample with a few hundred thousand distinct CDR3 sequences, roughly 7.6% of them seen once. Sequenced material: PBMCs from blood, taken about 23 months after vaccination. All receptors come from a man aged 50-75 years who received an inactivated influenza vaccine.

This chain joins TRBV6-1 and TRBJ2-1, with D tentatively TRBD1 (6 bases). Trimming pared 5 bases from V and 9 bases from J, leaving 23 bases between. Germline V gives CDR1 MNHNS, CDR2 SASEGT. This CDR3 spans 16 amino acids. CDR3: CASSSYRATQIGEQFF. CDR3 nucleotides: TGTGCCAGCAGTAGTTACAGGGCTACCCAGATCGGTGAGCAGTTCTTC.

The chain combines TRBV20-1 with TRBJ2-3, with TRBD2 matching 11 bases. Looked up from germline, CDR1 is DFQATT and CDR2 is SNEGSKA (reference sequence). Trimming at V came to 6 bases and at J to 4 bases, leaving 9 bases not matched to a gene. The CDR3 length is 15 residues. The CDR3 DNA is TGCAGTGCCGCGGGACTAGCGGTTTCACCAGATACGCAGTATTTT. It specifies CSAAGLAVSPDTQYF.

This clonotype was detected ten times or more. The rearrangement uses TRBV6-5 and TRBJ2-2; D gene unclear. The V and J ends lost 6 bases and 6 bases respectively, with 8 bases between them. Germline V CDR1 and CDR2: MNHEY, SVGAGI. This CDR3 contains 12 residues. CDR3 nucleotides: TGTGCCAGCAGAGCCCCGGCCGGGGAGCTGTTTTTT. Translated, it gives CASRAPAGELFF.

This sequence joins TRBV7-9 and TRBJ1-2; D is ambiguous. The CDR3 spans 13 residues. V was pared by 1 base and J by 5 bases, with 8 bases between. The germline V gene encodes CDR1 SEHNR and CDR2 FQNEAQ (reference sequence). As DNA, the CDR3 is TGTGCCAGCAGCTTAGGAGGGATATATGGCTACACCTTC. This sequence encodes CASSLGGIYGYTF.

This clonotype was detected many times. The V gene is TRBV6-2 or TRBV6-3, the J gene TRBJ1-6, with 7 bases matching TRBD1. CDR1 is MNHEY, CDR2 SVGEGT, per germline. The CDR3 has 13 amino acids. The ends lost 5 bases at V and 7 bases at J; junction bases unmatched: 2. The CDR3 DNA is TGTGCCAGCAGTGCGGACAGGAATTCACCCCTCCACTTT. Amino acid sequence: CASSADRNSPLHF.

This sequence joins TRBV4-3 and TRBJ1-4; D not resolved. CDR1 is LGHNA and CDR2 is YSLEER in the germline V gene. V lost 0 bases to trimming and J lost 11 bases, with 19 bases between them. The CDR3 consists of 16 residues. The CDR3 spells CASSQDIGYRRWKLFF. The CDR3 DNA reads TGCGCCAGCAGCCAAGATATAGGGTACCGGAGGTGGAAACTGTTTTTT.

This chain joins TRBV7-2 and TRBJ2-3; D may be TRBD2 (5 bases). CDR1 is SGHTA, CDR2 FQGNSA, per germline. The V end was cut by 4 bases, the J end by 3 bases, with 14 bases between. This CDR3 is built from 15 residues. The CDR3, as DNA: TGTGCCAGCAGCTCCACTAGGAGATATACAGATACGCAGTATTTT. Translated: CASSSTRRYTDTQYF. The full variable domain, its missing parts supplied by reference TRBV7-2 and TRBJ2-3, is GAGVSQSPSNKVTEKGKDVELRCDPISGHTALYWYRQSLGQGLEFLIYFQGNSAPDKSGLPSDRFSAERTGGSVSTLTIQRTQQEDSAVYLCASSSTRRYTDTQYFGPGTRLTVL.

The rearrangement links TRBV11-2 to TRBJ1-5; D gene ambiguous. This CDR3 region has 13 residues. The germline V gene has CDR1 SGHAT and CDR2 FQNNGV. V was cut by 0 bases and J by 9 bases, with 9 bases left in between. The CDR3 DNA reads TGTGCCAGCAGCTTAGATCGGGGTGGGCCCCAGCATTTT. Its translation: CASSLDRGGPQHF.

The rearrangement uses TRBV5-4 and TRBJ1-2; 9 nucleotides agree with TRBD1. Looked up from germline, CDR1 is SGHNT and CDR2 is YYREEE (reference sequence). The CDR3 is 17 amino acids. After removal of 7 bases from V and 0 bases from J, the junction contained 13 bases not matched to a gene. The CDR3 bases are TGTGCCAGCCGGTGGGGGACAGGGTCACATGCTAACTATGGCTACACCTTC. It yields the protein CASRWGTGSHANYGYTF.

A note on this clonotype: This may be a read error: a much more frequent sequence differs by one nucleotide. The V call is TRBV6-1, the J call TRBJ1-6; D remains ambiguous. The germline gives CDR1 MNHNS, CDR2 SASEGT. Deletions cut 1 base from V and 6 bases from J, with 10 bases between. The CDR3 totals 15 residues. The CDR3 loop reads CASSEDPRVNSPLHF. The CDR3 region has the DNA TGTGCCAGCAGTGAAGACCCCCGAGTTAATTCACCCCTCCACTTT.

CDR3 sequence (DNA): TGCGCCAGCAGCTTGGCAGGGCCCGATCAGCCCCAGCATTTT. It translates to CASSLAGPDQPQHF. This rearrangement joins TRBV5-1 to TRBJ1-5, with D maybe TRBD1 (5 bases). Germline V gene lookup returns CDR1 SGHRS and CDR2 YFSETQ. The CDR3 contains 14 residues. V was pared by 0 bases and J by 5 bases, with 9 bases between.

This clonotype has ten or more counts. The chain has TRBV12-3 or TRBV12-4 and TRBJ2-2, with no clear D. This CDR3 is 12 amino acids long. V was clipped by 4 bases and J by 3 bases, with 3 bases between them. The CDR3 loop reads CASSYDTGELFF. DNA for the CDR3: TGTGCCAGCAGTTATGACACCGGGGAGCTGTTTTTT.

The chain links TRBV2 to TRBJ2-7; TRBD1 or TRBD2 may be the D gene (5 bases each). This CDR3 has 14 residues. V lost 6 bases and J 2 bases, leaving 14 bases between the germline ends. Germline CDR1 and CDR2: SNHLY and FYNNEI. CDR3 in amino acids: CASRAGTAAYEQYF. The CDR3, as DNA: TGTGCCAGCAGGGCCGGGACGGCCGCCTACGAGCAGTACTTC.

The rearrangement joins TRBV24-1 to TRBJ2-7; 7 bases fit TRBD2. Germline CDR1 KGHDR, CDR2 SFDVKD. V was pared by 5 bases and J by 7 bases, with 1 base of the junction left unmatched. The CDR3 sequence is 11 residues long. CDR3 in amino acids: CATSGGGEQYF. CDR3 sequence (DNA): TGTGCCACCAGTGGGGGGGGAGAGCAGTACTTC.